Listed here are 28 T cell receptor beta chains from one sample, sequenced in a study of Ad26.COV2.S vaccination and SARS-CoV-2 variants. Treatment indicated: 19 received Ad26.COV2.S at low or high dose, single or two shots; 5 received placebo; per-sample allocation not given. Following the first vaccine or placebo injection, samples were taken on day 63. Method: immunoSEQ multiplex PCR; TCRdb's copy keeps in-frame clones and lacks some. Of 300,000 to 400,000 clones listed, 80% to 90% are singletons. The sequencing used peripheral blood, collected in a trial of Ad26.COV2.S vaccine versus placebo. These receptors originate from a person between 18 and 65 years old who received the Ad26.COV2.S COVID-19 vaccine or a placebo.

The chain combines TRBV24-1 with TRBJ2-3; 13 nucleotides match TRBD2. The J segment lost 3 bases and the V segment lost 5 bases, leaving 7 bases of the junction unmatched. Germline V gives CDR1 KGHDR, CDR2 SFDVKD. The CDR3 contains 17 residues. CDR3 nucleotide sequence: TGTGCCACCAGTGCCCACACTAGCGGGAGGGGTACAGATACGCAGTATTTT. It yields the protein CATSAHTSGRGTDTQYF.

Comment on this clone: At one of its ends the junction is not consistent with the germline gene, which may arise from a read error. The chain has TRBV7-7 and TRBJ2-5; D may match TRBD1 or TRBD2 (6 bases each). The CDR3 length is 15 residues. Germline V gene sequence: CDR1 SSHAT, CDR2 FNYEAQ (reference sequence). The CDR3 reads CASSLTGGYQETQYF. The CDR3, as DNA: TGTGCTAGCAGCTTGACAGGAGGGTACCAAGAGACCCAGTACTTC.

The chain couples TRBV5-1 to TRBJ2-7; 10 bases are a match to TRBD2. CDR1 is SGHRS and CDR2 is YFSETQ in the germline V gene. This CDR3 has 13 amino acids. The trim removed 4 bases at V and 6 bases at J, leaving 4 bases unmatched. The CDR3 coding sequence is TGCGCCAGCAGCATGGGACTAGCGCCCGAGCAGTACTTC. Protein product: CASSMGLAPEQYF.

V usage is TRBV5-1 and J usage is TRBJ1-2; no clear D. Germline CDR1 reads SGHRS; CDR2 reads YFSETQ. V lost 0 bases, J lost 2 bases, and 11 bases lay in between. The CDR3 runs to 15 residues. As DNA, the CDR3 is TGCGCCAGCAGCTTGGAACCGGCGGGGAACTATGGCTACACCTTC. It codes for CASSLEPAGNYGYTF. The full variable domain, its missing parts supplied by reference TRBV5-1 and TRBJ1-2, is KAGVTQTPRYLIKTRGQQVTLSCSPISGHRSVSWYQQTPGQGLQFLFEYFSETQRNKGNFPGRFSGRQFSNSRSEMNVSTLELGDSALYLCASSLEPAGNYGYTFGSGTRLTVV.

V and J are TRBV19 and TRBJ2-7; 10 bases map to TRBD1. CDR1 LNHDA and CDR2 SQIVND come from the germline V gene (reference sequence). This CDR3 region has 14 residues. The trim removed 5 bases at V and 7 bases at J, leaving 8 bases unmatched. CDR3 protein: CASSPRQGAWEQYF. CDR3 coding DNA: TGTGCCAGTAGTCCCCGACAGGGGGCTTGGGAGCAGTACTTC.

This CDR3 reads CASLRGPNTEAFF. The CDR3 DNA reads TGTGCCAGCCTGAGGGGGCCGAACACTGAAGCTTTCTTT. The chain uses TRBV3-1 (or the pseudogene TRBV3-2) and TRBJ1-1; the match to TRBD1 covers 7 bases. The CDR3 has 13 amino acids. The junction had 4 bases not matched to a gene; V was cut back by 8 bases and J by 1 base. Germline CDR1 is LGHDT and CDR2 is YNNKEL (reference sequence).

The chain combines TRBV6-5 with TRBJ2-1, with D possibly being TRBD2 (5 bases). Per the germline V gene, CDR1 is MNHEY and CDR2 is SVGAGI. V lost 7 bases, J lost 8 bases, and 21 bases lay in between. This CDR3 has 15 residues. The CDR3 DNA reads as TGTGCCAGCACGGACGGACTCCTTGGAAGCTATGAGCAGTTCTTC. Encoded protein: CASTDGLLGSYEQFF.

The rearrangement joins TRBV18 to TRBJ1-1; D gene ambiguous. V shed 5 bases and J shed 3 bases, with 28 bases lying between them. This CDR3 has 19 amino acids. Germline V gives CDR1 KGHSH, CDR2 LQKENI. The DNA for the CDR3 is TGTGCCAGCTCAGGCGGCGGTCCGGGAAGACCACTTTCATACACTGAAGCTTTCTTT. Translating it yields CASSGGGPGRPLSYTEAFF.

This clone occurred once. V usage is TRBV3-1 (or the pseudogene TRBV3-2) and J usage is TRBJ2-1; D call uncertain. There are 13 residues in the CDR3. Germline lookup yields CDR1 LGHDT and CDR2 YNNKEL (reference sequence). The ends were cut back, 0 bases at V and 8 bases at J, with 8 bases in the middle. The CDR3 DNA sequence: TGTGCCAGCAGCCAAGACAGGTACGATGAGCAGTTCTTC. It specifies CASSQDRYDEQFF.

The CDR3, as DNA: TGTGCCAGCAACAAGGACAGGGGGCTTCAAGAGACCCAGTACTTC. It translates to CASNKDRGLQETQYF. This sequence joins TRBV2 and TRBJ2-5, with TRBD1 matching over 11 bases. The ends lost 7 bases at V and 2 bases at J; junction bases unmatched: 6. Germline V gene data show CDR1 as SNHLY and CDR2 as FYNNEI. CDR3 length equals 15 residues.

DNA of the CDR3: TGTGCTAGTGGTAGGGACAGCCAAGAGACCCAGTACTTC. Its protein is CASGRDSQETQYF. The chain combines TRBV12-5 with TRBJ2-5; 7 bases map to TRBD1. V lost 5 bases to trimming and J lost 1 base; unmatched junction nucleotides: 1. CDR1 is LGHNT, CDR2 FRNRAP, per germline. The CDR3 has 13 amino acids.

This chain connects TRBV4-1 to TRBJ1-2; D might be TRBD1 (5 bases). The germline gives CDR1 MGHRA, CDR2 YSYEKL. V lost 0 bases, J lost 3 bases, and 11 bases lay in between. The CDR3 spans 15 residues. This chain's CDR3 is CASSQEAGTDYGYTF. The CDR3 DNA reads TGCGCCAGCAGCCAAGAAGCCGGGACGGACTATGGCTACACCTTC.

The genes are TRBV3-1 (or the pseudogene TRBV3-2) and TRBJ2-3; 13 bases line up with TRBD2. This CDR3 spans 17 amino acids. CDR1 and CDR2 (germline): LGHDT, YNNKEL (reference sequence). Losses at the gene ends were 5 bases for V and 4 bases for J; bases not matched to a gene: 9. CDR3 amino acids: CASSFRTSGSRADTQYF. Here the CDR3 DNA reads TGTGCCAGCAGCTTTAGGACTAGCGGGAGTAGGGCAGATACGCAGTATTTT.

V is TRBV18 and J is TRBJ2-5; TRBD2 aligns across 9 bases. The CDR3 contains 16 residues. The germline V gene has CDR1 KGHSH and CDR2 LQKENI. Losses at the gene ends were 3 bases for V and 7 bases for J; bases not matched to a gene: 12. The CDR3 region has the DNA TGTGCCAGCTCACCTGTCGATAGCGGGAGAGTGTCGACCCAGTACTTC. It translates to CASSPVDSGRVSTQYF.

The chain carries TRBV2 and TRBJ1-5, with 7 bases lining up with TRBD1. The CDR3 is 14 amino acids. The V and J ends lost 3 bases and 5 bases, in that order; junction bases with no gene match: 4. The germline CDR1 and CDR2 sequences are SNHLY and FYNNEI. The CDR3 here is CASSELQGHQPQHF. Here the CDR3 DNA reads TGTGCCAGCAGTGAGTTACAGGGGCATCAGCCCCAGCATTTT.

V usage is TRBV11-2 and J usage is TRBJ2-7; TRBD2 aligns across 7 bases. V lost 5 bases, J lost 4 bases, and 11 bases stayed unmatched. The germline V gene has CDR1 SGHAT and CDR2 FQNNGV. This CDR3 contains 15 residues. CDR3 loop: CASSQSSGVTYEQYF. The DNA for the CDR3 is TGTGCCAGCAGCCAGTCTAGCGGCGTCACATACGAGCAGTACTTC.

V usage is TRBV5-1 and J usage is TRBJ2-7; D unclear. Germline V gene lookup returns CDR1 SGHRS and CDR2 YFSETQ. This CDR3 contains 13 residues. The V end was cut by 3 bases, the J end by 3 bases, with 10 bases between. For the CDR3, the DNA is TGCGCCAGCAGCTACCTTAACAGCTACGAGCAGTACTTC. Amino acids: CASSYLNSYEQYF.

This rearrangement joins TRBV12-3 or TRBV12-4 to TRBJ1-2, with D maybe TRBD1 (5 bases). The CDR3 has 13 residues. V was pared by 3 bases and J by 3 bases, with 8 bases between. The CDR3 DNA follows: TGTGCCAGCAGTTTTGGGACGGACTATGGCTACACCTTC. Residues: CASSFGTDYGYTF.

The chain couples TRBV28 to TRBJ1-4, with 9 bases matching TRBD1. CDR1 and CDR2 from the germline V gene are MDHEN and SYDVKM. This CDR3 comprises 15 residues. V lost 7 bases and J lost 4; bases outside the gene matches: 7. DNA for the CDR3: TGTGCCAGCAAGATCCCGGGACAGGGTAATGAAAAACTGTTTTTT. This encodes CASKIPGQGNEKLFF.

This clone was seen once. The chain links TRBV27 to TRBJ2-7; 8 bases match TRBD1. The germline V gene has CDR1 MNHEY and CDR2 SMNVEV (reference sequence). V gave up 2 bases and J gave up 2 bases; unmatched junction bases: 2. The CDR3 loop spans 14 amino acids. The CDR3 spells CASSLAQGAYEQYF. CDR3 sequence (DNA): TGTGCCAGCAGTTTAGCACAGGGGGCCTACGAGCAGTACTTC.

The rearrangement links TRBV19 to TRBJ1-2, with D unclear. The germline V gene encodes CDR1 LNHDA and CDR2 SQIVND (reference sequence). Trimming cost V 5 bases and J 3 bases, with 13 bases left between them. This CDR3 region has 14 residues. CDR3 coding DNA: TGTGCCAGTAGTTTAACAGTTTCCCACTATGGCTACACCTTC. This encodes CASSLTVSHYGYTF.

The CDR3 DNA is TGTGCCAGTACCTGGGACAGAAACTCGATTAGCAATCAGCCCCAGCATTTT. Amino acids: CASTWDRNSISNQPQHF. The chain employs TRBV21-1 and TRBJ1-5; TRBD1, the D gene given by the table, was not confirmed from the DNA. TRBV21-1 is given as a pseudogene. The CDR3 is 17 amino acids.

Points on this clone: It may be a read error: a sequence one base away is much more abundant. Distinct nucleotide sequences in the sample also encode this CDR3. In DNA, the CDR3 is TGTGCCAGCAGTCGTAACACCGGGGAGCTGTTTTTT. Translation gives CASSRNTGELFF. The rearrangement links TRBV27 to TRBJ2-2; D uncertain. The CDR3 spans 12 residues. Germline V CDR1 and CDR2: MNHEY, SMNVEV (reference sequence). V gave up 5 bases and J gave up 2 bases, with 3 bases separating them.

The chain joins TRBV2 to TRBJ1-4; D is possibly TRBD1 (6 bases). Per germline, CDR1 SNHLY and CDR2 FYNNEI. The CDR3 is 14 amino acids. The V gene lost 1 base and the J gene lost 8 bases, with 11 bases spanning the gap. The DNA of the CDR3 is TGTGCCAGCAGTGAAGAAGAGGGGGGCGAAAAACTGTTTTTT. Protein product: CASSEEEGGEKLFF.

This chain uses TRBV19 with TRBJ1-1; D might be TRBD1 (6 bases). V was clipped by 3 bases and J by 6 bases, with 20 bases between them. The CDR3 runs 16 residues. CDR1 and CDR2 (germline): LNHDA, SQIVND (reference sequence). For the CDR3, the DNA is TGTGCCAGTAGTATGCGGGACGGGGGCCGAGGGGCTGAAGCTTTCTTT. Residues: CASSMRDGGRGAEAFF.

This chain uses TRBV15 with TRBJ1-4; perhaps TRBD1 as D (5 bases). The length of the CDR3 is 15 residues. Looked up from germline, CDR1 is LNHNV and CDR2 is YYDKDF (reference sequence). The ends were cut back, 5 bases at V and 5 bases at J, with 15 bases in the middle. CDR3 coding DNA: TGTGCCACCAGCGGTCCGGGACCGGAAAATGAAAAACTGTTTTTT. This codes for CATSGPGPENEKLFF.

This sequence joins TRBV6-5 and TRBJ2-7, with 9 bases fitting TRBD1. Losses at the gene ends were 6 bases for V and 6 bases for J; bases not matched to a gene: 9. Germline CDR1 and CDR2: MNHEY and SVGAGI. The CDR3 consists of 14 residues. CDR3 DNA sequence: TGTGCCAGCAGCCGGGGACAGGGTCGGGGCGAGCAGTACTTC. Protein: CASSRGQGRGEQYF.

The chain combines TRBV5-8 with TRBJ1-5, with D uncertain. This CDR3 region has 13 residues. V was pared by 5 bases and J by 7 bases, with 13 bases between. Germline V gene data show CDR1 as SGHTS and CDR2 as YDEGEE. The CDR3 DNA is TGTGCCAGCAGTCGCGGGATAACCCAGCCCCAGCATTTT. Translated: CASSRGITQPQHF. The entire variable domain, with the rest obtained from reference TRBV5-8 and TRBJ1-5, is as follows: EAGVTQSPTHLIKTRGQQATLRCSPISGHTSVYWYQQALGLGLQFLLWYDEGEERNRGNFPPRFSGRQFPNYSSELNVNALELEDSALYLCASSRGITQPQHFGDGTRLSIL.